This TCR beta chain was identified in a study of T cell repertoires in cytomegalovirus infection. In the study overall: It was the public TCR beta signatures that indicated both CMV infection and matching HLA type. Notes on the study in general: Dominant in the ex vivo response were TCR beta clonotypes restricted by HLA-C and specific for CMV.

This CDR3 is 13 amino acids long. CDR1 is SGHRS and CDR2 is YFSETQ in the germline V gene. The ends were cut back, 4 bases at V and 5 bases at J, with 10 bases in the middle. TCRdb re-called the reads with MiXCR, one entry per CDR3 protein. Among more than 350,000 distinct CDR3 sequences listed, 31% were seen once. The sample holds a few counts of this clonotype. Its specificity is unknown. This chain uses TRBV5-1 with TRBJ2-1; D uncertain. Material for sequencing was PBMCs. The sequence was collected from a human donor in good health (CMV status not recorded). Some clones in this sample may be carry-over from other donors' samples. The CDR3 protein is CASSTLTDNEQFF. DNA for the CDR3: TGCGCCAGCAGCACCCTAACGGACAATGAGCAGTTCTTC.